Listed below are T cell receptor beta chains from one sample, sequenced in a study of blood T cell repertoires in COVID-19. The repertoire was sequenced with immunoSEQ multiplex PCR; TCRdb's copy has only in-frame clones and lacks some. The data show 140,000 or so clones, more than 80% seen once. The sample taken for sequencing was peripheral blood. The origin of the receptors is a woman of 80 years or more with acute or convalescent COVID-19. Each CDR3 is given with its conserved first and last residue. The order of the fields is CDR3 length, D gene, clone size, J gene, V gene, CDR3 protein, CDR3 DNA. A D gene is named only where the DNA matches it firmly. The size entry is marked missing in some rows and otherwise reads once, few, many or a size class.

16 | . | . | TRBJ2-2 | TRBV24-1 | CATSDPRTGSTGELFF | TGTGCCACCAGTGATCCCCGGACTGGTTCCACCGGGGAGCTGTTTTTT
17 | TRBD1 | . | TRBJ1-1 | TRBV5-1 | CASSLESGQGMVTEAFF | TGCGCCAGCAGCTTGGAGTCGGGACAGGGGATGGTCACTGAAGCTTTCTTT
15 | TRBD1 | . | TRBJ1-2 | TRBV5-4 | CASSSRTTGGYGYTF | TGTGCCAGCAGCTCCCGCACAACAGGGGGCTATGGCTACACCTTC
17 | TRBD2 | . | TRBJ2-5 | TRBV5-1 | CASSLWGLAGGQETQYF | TGCGCCAGCAGCTTGTGGGGACTAGCGGGTGGGCAAGAGACCCAGTACTTC
16 | . | . | TRBJ1-4 | TRBV7-2 | CASSPFVRTTNEKLFF | TGTGCCAGCAGTCCATTTGTCAGAACAACTAATGAAAAACTGTTTTTT
16 | . | few | TRBJ1-3 | TRBV23-1 | CASSQSRGAGGNTIYF | TGCGCCAGCAGTCAATCTCGAGGCGCGGGGGGAAACACCATATATTTT
13 | . | . | TRBJ1-5 | TRBV29-1 | CSVQSYSNQPQHF | TGCAGCGTACAAAGTTATAGCAATCAGCCCCAGCATTTT
15 | . | few | TRBJ1-2 | TRBV5-1 | CASSLGDRHAVGYTF | TGCGCCAGCAGCTTGGGTGACAGGCATGCTGTTGGCTACACCTTC
16 | TRBD1 | once | TRBJ2-1 | TRBV19 | CASKTGTGDSYNEQFF | TGTGCCAGTAAAACCGGGACAGGGGACTCCTACAATGAGCAGTTCTTC
14 | . | few | TRBJ1-1 | TRBV29-1 | CSVKEGSGSTEAFF | TGCAGCGTCAAAGAAGGGTCTGGGAGCACTGAAGCTTTCTTT
11 | . | . | TRBJ1-2 | TRBV28 | CASQGDYGYTF | TGTGCCAGCCAGGGTGACTATGGCTACACCTTC
14 | . | . | TRBJ1-3 | TRBV7-8 | CASSFGQVGNTIYF | TGTGCCAGCAGCTTTGGGCAGGTCGGAAACACCATATATTTT
13 | . | . | TRBJ2-4 | TRBV6-5 | CASSRNYEDIQYF | TGTGCCAGCAGCCGAAACTACGAGGACATTCAGTACTTC
14 | . | . | TRBJ1-6 | TRBV9 | CASSPTSYNSPLHF | TGTGCCAGCAGCCCCACATCTTATAATTCACCCCTCCACTTT
13 | . | . | TRBJ1-2 | TRBV5-1 | CASSSSGDYGYTF | TGCGCCAGCAGCAGCTCCGGGGACTATGGCTACACCTTC
14 | . | . | TRBJ1-2 | TRBV13 | CASSSKGDLYGYTF | TGTGCCAGCAGCTCCAAGGGAGATCTCTATGGCTACACCTTC
14 | . | . | TRBJ2-2 | TRBV21-1 | CASSKWTRGGELFF | TGTGCCAGCAGTAAATGGACCCGGGGCGGGGAGCTGTTTTTT
14 | . | . | TRBJ1-1 | TRBV5-1 | CASSLGQENTEAFF | TGCGCCAGCAGCTTGGGACAGGAGAACACTGAAGCTTTCTTT
15 | . | . | TRBJ1-3 | TRBV7-9 | CASSLYGGGGNTIYF | TGTGCCAGCAGCTTATATGGAGGCGGAGGAAACACCATATATTTT
16 | TRBD1 | . | TRBJ1-2 | TRBV20-1 | CSASGGQGKGGHGYTF | TGCAGTGCTAGTGGAGGACAGGGTAAAGGGGGACATGGCTACACCTTC
17 | TRBD1 | . | TRBJ2-6 | TRBV5-1 | CASSSSGQGVGANVLTF | TGCGCCAGCAGCAGCTCGGGACAGGGAGTAGGGGCCAACGTCCTGACTTTC
13 | . | . | TRBJ2-1 | TRBV12-3/TRBV12-4 | CASSAQGWNEQFF | TGTGCCAGCAGTGCCCAGGGGTGGAATGAGCAGTTCTTC
14 | TRBD1 | . | TRBJ1-2 | TRBV2 | CASSADTGGYGYTF | TGTGCCAGCAGTGCCGATACAGGGGGCTATGGCTACACCTTC
15 | . | . | TRBJ1-1 | TRBV5-4 | CASSDLRRGGTEAFF | TGTGCCAGCAGCGACCTCCGGCGGGGCGGCACTGAAGCTTTCTTT
14 | . | . | TRBJ1-6 | TRBV7-6 | CASSLRTVNSPLHF | TGTGCCAGCAGCTTACGGACAGTTAATTCACCCCTCCACTTT
13 | . | once | TRBJ1-1 | TRBV6-5 | CATEDIVNTEAFF | TGTGCCACCGAGGACATCGTGAACACTGAAGCTTTCTTT
17 | . | . | TRBJ1-2 | TRBV4-2 | CASSQDGRVVRNYGYTF | TGTGCCAGCAGCCAAGATGGCCGGGTGGTTAGAAACTATGGCTACACCTTC
14 | TRBD1 | . | TRBJ1-2 | TRBV2 | CASSGQGLLYGYTF | TGTGCCAGCAGTGGACAGGGGTTGCTCTATGGCTACACCTTC
15 | TRBD2 | few | TRBJ2-5 | TRBV5-4 | CASSPSGGKQETQYF | TGTGCCAGCAGCCCCAGCGGGGGCAAGCAAGAGACCCAGTACTTC
15 | TRBD1 | few | TRBJ1-1 | TRBV7-9 | CASSLGQPENTEAFF | TGTGCCAGCAGCTTGGGACAGCCCGAGAACACTGAAGCTTTCTTT
15 | TRBD2 | . | TRBJ2-1 | TRBV2 | CASDAQLAGVNEQFF | TGTGCCAGCGATGCTCAACTAGCGGGGGTGAATGAGCAGTTCTTC
13 | . | . | TRBJ2-1 | TRBV12-3/TRBV12-4 | CASSNLRDNEQFF | TGTGCCAGCAGTAATCTTCGGGACAATGAGCAGTTCTTC
12 | . | . | TRBJ1-2 | TRBV6-1 | CASSGLSYGYTF | TGTGCCAGCAGTGGTCTTAGTTATGGCTACACCTTC
12 | . | . | TRBJ2-3 | TRBV7-9 | CASSSQTDTQYF | TGTGCCAGCAGCTCCCAAACAGATACGCAGTATTTT
14 | TRBD1 | . | TRBJ1-1 | TRBV5-1 | CASSSSGTGVEAFF | TGCGCCAGCAGCTCTTCCGGGACAGGCGTTGAAGCTTTCTTT
15 | . | once | TRBJ1-3 | TRBV5-1 | CASSLANSAGNTIYF | TGCGCCAGCAGCTTGGCCAACAGTGCTGGAAACACCATATATTTT
15 | TRBD2 | . | TRBJ2-1 | TRBV7-2 | CASSSEGLANNEQFF | TGTGCCAGCAGCTCCGAGGGACTAGCCAACAATGAGCAGTTCTTC
16 | . | . | TRBJ1-4 | TRBV19 | CASSLGQRALNEKLFF | TGTGCCAGTAGCCTCGGACAGCGCGCCCTTAATGAAAAACTGTTTTTT
13 | . | . | TRBJ1-2 | TRBV9 | CASSPDSNYGYTF | TGTGCCAGCAGCCCCGACAGTAACTATGGCTACACCTTC
13 | TRBD1 | . | TRBJ1-1 | TRBV13 | CASSLGQGARPFF | TGTGCCAGCAGCTTAGGACAGGGGGCGAGGCCTTTCTTT
13 | . | . | TRBJ1-2 | TRBV4-1 | CASSQERSHGYTF | TGCGCCAGCAGCCAAGAGAGGAGTCATGGCTACACCTTC
14 | . | . | TRBJ1-6 | TRBV19 | CASSILDSNSPLHF | TGTGCCAGTAGTATCCTGGACAGTAATTCACCCCTCCACTTT
14 | TRBD1 | . | TRBJ2-2 | TRBV7-2 | CASSTYRGTGELFF | TGTGCCAGCAGCACATACAGGGGAACCGGGGAGCTGTTTTTT
16 | TRBD1 | . | TRBJ2-3 | TRBV4-3 | CASSQARVAGGDTQYF | TGCGCCAGCAGCCAAGCGAGGGTAGCAGGGGGAGATACGCAGTATTTT
17 | . | . | TRBJ1-2 | TRBV18 | CASSPRSNLDSNYGYTF | TGTGCCAGCTCACCCCGGTCAAATCTCGATTCTAACTATGGCTACACCTTC
17 | TRBD1 | . | TRBJ1-2 | TRBV28 | CASSLLGRGRVGDGYTF | TGTGCCAGCAGTTTATTGGGCAGGGGGCGAGTAGGGGATGGCTACACCTTC
10 | . | . | TRBJ1-1 | TRBV29-1 | CSVQNTEAFF | TGCAGCGTTCAGAACACTGAAGCTTTCTTT
13 | . | . | TRBJ2-2 | TRBV28 | CASSRTVTGELFF | TGTGCCAGCAGCCGGACAGTCACCGGGGAGCTGTTTTTT
14 | . | . | TRBJ2-1 | TRBV5-4 | CASSLAPRGNEQFF | TGTGCCAGCAGCTTGGCCCCTCGGGGGAATGAGCAGTTCTTC
14 | . | once | TRBJ1-2 | TRBV6-5 | CASSYSARGYGYTF | TGTGCCAGCAGTTATTCGGCCCGCGGCTATGGCTACACCTTC
14 | TRBD1 | once | TRBJ2-1 | TRBV7-3 | CASSRDRDSNEQFF | TGTGCCAGCAGTCGGGACAGGGATTCGAATGAGCAGTTCTTC
14 | TRBD1 | . | TRBJ1-1 | TRBV5-1 | CASSWGTGFEVAFF | TGCGCCAGCAGCTGGGGGACAGGGTTTGAAGTAGCTTTCTTT
14 | TRBD1 | . | TRBJ2-1 | TRBV5-1 | CASSYGTGDNEQFF | TGCGCCAGCAGCTACGGGACAGGGGACAATGAGCAGTTCTTC
16 | TRBD2 | . | TRBJ2-2 | TRBV5-1 | CASSLGLAGETGELFF | TGCGCCAGCAGCCTCGGACTAGCGGGGGAAACCGGGGAGCTGTTTTTT
13 | . | few | TRBJ1-3 | TRBV11-2 | CASSLGLGNTIYF | TGTGCCAGCAGCTTAGGACTAGGAAACACCATATATTTT
14 | . | once | TRBJ1-4 | TRBV7-2 | CASSSSRQIGKLFF | TGTGCCAGCAGCTCCTCCAGACAGATTGGGAAACTGTTTTTT